Presented here are 20 T cell receptor beta chains from one specimen sequenced in a study of blood T cells in healthy people across ages (dated by TCRdb to 2013 to 2016). The library came from 5' RACE. Sequenced using an Illumina HiSeq 2500. A second roughly 6 to 12 cycle PCR used a sample-barcoded 5' primer and a J-beta primer mix. TCRdb redid the processing of the public reads, applying fastp at Q25 and MiXCR, and retained in-frame beta chains. A single entry per CDR3 protein holds the most common genes and DNA from its merged rows. Across this sample there are about 1,500,000 distinct CDR3 sequences, with roughly 27% seen only once. Together, the top ten hold 6.5% to 8.5% of the sample. Sequencing input: blood. These receptors were taken from a woman aged 25 to 39 in good health.

In its sample, this clonotype was seen a few times. The V and J genes are TRBV6-5 and TRBJ2-7, with 10 bases identical to TRBD2. Trimming at V came to 4 bases and at J to 2 bases, leaving 14 bases not matched to a gene. This CDR3 has 18 residues. The V gene's germline CDR1 is MNHEY and CDR2 SVGAGI. CDR3 nucleotides: TGTGCCAGCAGTTTTCACACGACTAGCGGGCGAAACCCCTACGAGCAGTACTTC. It is translated as CASSFHTTSGRNPYEQYF.

There are a few counts of this clonotype. The J gene is TRBJ2-1, the V gene TRBV18, with D perhaps TRBD2 (6 bases). The length of the CDR3 is 18 residues. V lost 6 bases, J lost 6 bases, and 27 bases lay in between. Germline V gene sequence: CDR1 KGHSH, CDR2 LQKENI. CDR3 coding DNA: TGTGCCAGCTCCCTATCTAGCGCGAAAACCTCTGGGGTCAATGAGCAGTTCTTC. Its translation: CASSLSSAKTSGVNEQFF.

The genes are TRBV6-1 and TRBJ1-5; no clear D gene. The CDR3 contains 15 residues. V dropped 2 bases and J dropped 0 bases, with 8 bases sitting between them. Germline lookup yields CDR1 MNHNS and CDR2 SASEGT. CDR3 in amino acids: CASSELPGSNQPQHF. Written as DNA, the CDR3 is TGTGCCAGCAGTGAATTGCCCGGTAGCAATCAGCCCCAGCATTTT.

This clonotype was counted at least ten times. This rearrangement joins TRBV28 to TRBJ2-1; 8 nucleotides agree with TRBD1. The V gene's germline CDR1 is MDHEN and CDR2 SYDVKM. There are 15 residues in the CDR3. Trimming took 5 bases from V and 3 from J; bases not matched to a gene: 6. The chain's CDR3 is CASSRTGTGYNEQFF. The CDR3 coding sequence is TGTGCCAGCAGTCGCACCGGGACAGGCTACAATGAGCAGTTCTTC.

The chain joins TRBV4-3 to TRBJ1-2; no clear D gene. This CDR3 region has 15 residues. CDR1 and CDR2 (germline): LGHNA, YSLEER. V was trimmed by 4 bases and J by 2 bases, leaving 14 bases between them. DNA for the CDR3: TGCGCCAGCAGCCCGATCGCGGGAGCGAACTATGGCTACACCTTC. Amino acids: CASSPIAGANYGYTF.

This clonotype came up a few times. The rearrangement uses TRBV27 and TRBJ2-3; D not resolved. V lost 4 bases and J 4 bases, leaving 9 bases between the germline ends. Germline CDR1 and CDR2: MNHEY and SMNVEV (reference sequence). The CDR3 is 13 residues long. The chain's CDR3 is CASSSPQPDTQYF. DNA of the CDR3: TGTGCCAGCAGTTCACCACAGCCAGATACGCAGTATTTT.

The chain combines TRBV12-3 or TRBV12-4 with TRBJ1-1; possibly TRBD1 for D (5 bases). The CDR3 sequence is 14 residues long. The V gene lost 0 bases and the J gene lost 11 bases, with 16 bases spanning the gap. The CDR3: CASSLALRGAEAFF. CDR3 sequence (DNA): TGTGCCAGCAGTTTAGCGCTCCGGGGCGCGGAGGCTTTCTTT.

The rearrangement links TRBV5-1 to TRBJ2-2, with D possibly matching TRBD2 (7 bases). The germline V gene encodes CDR1 SGHRS and CDR2 YFSETQ. The CDR3 has 16 amino acids. V was trimmed by 5 bases and J by 5 bases, leaving 19 bases between them. Here the CDR3 reads CASRRERTRGTGELFF. The DNA for the CDR3 is TGCGCCAGCAGACGCGAGAGGACTAGGGGGACCGGGGAGCTGTTTTTT. Full variable domain (rest looked up from reference TRBV5-1 and TRBJ2-2): KAGVTQTPRYLIKTRGQQVTLSCSPISGHRSVSWYQQTPGQGLQFLFEYFSETQRNKGNFPGRFSGRQFSNSRSEMNVSTLELGDSALYLCASRRERTRGTGELFFGEGSRLTVL.

CDR3 sequence: CASALGSGRSYEQYF. CDR3 nucleotides: TGTGCCAGCGCCTTGGGTAGCGGGAGATCCTACGAGCAGTACTTC. The chain is built from TRBV6-2 or TRBV6-3 and TRBJ2-7; TRBD2 matches 9 bases. CDR1 is MNHEY, CDR2 SVGEGT, per germline. The CDR3 is 15 residues long. The J segment lost 1 base and the V segment lost 8 bases, leaving 9 bases of the junction unmatched.

The chain employs TRBV5-6 and TRBJ2-3; 7 bases align to TRBD2. This CDR3 has 13 residues. The V and J ends lost 0 bases and 14 bases, in that order; junction bases with no gene match: 9. Germline CDR1 and CDR2: SGHDT and YYEEEE. The CDR3 region has the DNA TGTGCCAGCAGCTTGGCCGGGACTAAGTCCCCGTATTTT. Residues: CASSLAGTKSPYF.

This clonotype was counted only a few times. CDR3 nucleotide sequence: TGTGCCACCAGTGATAGGGGACAGGGCGTATTGATAGCCAAAAACATTCAGTACTTC. Its translation is CATSDRGQGVLIAKNIQYF. The gene calls are TRBV24-1 and TRBJ2-4; the match to TRBD1 covers 9 bases. CDR3 length: 19 amino acids. Germline CDR1 reads KGHDR; CDR2 reads SFDVKD. The J segment lost 0 bases and the V segment lost 3 bases, leaving 11 bases of the junction unmatched.

With regard to this clonotype: The germline gene is not matched at one end of the junction; a read error may be the cause. The chain joins TRBV5-1 to TRBJ2-7, with D perhaps TRBD1 or TRBD2 (5 bases each). The CDR3 totals 14 residues. The germline CDR1 and CDR2 sequences are SGHRS and YFSETQ. Written as DNA, the CDR3 is TGCGCCAGCAGCTTGGCCAGGGATGACTACGAGCAGCACTTC. It yields the protein CASSLARDDYEQHF.

The chain uses TRBV9 and TRBJ1-6; 9 nucleotides agree with TRBD1. V gave up 3 bases and J gave up 1 base; unmatched junction bases: 2. This CDR3 has 16 amino acids. CDR1 and CDR2 from the germline V gene are SGDLS and YYNGEE. CDR3 nucleotides: TGTGCCAGCAGCGCGGGACAGGGATCCTATAATTCACCCCTCCACTTT. Residues: CASSAGQGSYNSPLHF.

This clonotype was seen a handful of times. The chain combines TRBV6-4 with TRBJ2-1; D perhaps matches TRBD2 (6 bases). The V end was cut by 1 base, the J end by 7 bases, with 8 bases between. Per germline, CDR1 MRHNA and CDR2 SNTAGT. The CDR3 loop spans 13 amino acids. In DNA, the CDR3 is TGTGCCAGCAGTGACTTGGAGGGGAATGAGCAGTTCTTC. Protein product: CASSDLEGNEQFF.

The rearrangement uses TRBV28 and TRBJ1-6; TRBD1 matches at 10 bases. CDR3 length equals 17 residues. Losses at the gene ends were 4 bases for V and 5 bases for J; bases not matched to a gene: 8. Germline CDR1 and CDR2: MDHEN and SYDVKM. The CDR3 is CASSSPYGTGDNSPLHF. The CDR3 DNA reads as TGTGCCAGCAGTTCCCCATACGGGACAGGGGATAATTCACCCCTCCACTTT. Together with reference TRBV28 and TRBJ1-6, the CDR3 gives the full variable domain: DVKVTQSSRYLVKRTGEKVFLECVQDMDHENMFWYRQDPGLGLRLIYFSYDVKMKEKGDIPEGYSVSREKKERFSLILESASTNQTSMYLCASSSPYGTGDNSPLHFGNGTRLTVT.

The V gene is TRBV5-1, the J gene TRBJ2-1; TRBD2 matches at 11 bases. The CDR3 is 15 amino acids. With 0 bases clipped from V and 7 bases from J, the junction kept 3 bases outside the gene matches. The germline V gene has CDR1 SGHRS and CDR2 YFSETQ. The DNA of the CDR3 is TGCGCCAGCAGCTTGGAAATAGCGGGAGGGAATGAGCAGTTCTTC. Translation: CASSLEIAGGNEQFF.

The chain couples TRBV30 to TRBJ2-7; no reliable D call. The CDR3 is 14 residues long. Germline CDR1 reads GTSNPN; CDR2 reads SVGIG (reference sequence). Trimming pared 7 bases from V and 0 bases from J, leaving 16 bases between. Here the CDR3 reads CASEGTMSSYEQYF. The CDR3, as DNA: TGTGCCTCCGAAGGCACTATGAGCTCCTACGAGCAGTACTTC.

This clonotype was seen a handful of times. The chain links TRBV20-1 to TRBJ2-1; the D gene could be TRBD1 or TRBD2 (5 bases each). V was clipped by 3 bases and J by 5 bases, with 17 bases between them. Germline V gene data show CDR1 as DFQATT and CDR2 as SNEGSKA (reference sequence). The CDR3 sequence is 15 residues long. The CDR3 DNA sequence: TGCAGTGCTAGCCTCCCCAAGGGGACGCACAATGAGCAGTTCTTC. Protein: CSASLPKGTHNEQFF.

V is TRBV7-9 and J is TRBJ2-7; no definite D call. The V end was cut by 4 bases, the J end by 2 bases, with 12 bases between. CDR1 is SEHNR and CDR2 is FQNEAQ in the germline V gene (reference sequence). This CDR3 comprises 14 residues. CDR3 sequence reads: CASSSLADAYEQYF. CDR3 nucleotides: TGTGCCAGCAGCTCTCTGGCGGACGCCTACGAGCAGTACTTC.

Ten or more counts support this clonotype. The chain is built from TRBV20-1 and TRBJ2-3, with 7 positions matching TRBD2. V gave up 6 bases and J gave up 3 bases; unmatched junction bases: 12. The CDR3 consists of 15 residues. Germline CDR1 and CDR2: DFQATT and SNEGSKA (reference sequence). CDR3 residues: CSATASGADTDTQYF. The DNA of the CDR3 is TGCAGTGCAACCGCCAGCGGGGCGGATACAGATACGCAGTATTTT.